This TCR beta chain is drawn from a study of T cells in Graves' hyperthyroidism and ophthalmopathy. About the research overall: Blood from the periphery was taken at initial diagnosis, before any treatment.

Amplified TCR beta CDR3 regions came from RNA transcripts. Carried out on the TCR CDR3, a first-round RT-PCR used the HTBI primer set. TCRdb recomputed calls from the multiplex PCR reads with MiXCR, one row per CDR3 protein. This table holds 490,000 or so distinct CDR3 sequences, 22% found once. This CDR3 contains 15 residues. From germline, CDR1 is MNHEY and CDR2 SMNVEV (reference sequence). Trimming took 6 bases from V and 6 from J; bases not matched to a gene: 4. This clonotype was recorded a few times. Inclusion characteristics of ophthalmopathy patients comprised a Clinical Activity Score of at least 3, a NOSPECS grade of at least 4, and duration under 3 months. Patients having uncontrolled infection, another autoimmune disease, pregnancy or lactation were not included. Diagnoses were made from clinical symptoms, serum measures (thyroxine and TRAb), thyroid ultrasound and orbital computed tomography.

The V and J genes are TRBV27 and TRBJ2-3; 15 bases map to TRBD2. The sample taken for sequencing was blood. The origin of this receptor is a woman between 65 and 79 years old with Graves' ophthalmopathy. For the CDR3, the DNA is TGTGCCAGCAGCCGGACTAGCGGGAGGGTGGATACGCAGTATTTT. Translated, it gives CASSRTSGRVDTQYF.